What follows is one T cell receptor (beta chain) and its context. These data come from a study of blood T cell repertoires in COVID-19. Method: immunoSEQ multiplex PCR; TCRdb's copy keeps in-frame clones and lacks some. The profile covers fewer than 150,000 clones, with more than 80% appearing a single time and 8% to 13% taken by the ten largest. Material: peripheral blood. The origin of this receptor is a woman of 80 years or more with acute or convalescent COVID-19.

CDR3 residues: CATSREGTGGTEAFF. CDR3 DNA: TGTGCCACCAGCAGGGAAGGGACCGGGGGGACTGAAGCTTTCTTT. This chain joins TRBV15 and TRBJ1-1, with D possibly TRBD1 on 5 matching bases. The CDR3 consists of 15 residues. V lost 3 bases, J lost 5 bases, and 16 bases lay in between. From germline, CDR1 is LNHNV and CDR2 YYDKDF (reference sequence).